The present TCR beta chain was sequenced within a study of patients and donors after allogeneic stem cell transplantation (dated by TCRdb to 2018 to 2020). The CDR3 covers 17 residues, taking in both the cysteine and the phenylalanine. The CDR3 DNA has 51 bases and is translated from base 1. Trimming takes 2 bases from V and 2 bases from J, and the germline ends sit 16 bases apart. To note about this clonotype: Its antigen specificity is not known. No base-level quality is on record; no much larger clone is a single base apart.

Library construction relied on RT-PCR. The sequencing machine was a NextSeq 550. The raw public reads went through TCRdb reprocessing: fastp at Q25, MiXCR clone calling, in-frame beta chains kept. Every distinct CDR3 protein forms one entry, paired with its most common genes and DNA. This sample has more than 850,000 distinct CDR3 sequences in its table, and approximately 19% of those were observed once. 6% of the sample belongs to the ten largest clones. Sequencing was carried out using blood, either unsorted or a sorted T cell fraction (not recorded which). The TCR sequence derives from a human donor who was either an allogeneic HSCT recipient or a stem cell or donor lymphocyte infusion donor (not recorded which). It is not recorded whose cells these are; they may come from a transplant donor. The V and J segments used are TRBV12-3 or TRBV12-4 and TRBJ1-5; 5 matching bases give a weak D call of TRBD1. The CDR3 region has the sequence CASSLPRDGARNQPQHF. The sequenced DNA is TGTGCCAGCAGTTTACCCCGGGACGGCGCTCGCAATCAGCCCCAGCATTTT.